Following are 14 T cell receptor beta chains from one sample sequenced in a study of PD-L1 blockade in urothelial cancer. Produced via immunoSEQ multiplex PCR; TCRdb's table is partial and in-frame only. This table holds 29,000 or so clones, 75% to 85% found once. Documented time point: peripheral blood 6 weeks after treatment start. The input for sequencing was PBMCs, taken around atezolizumab (anti-PD-L1) treatment. Source of these receptors: a man between 65 and 85 years old with urothelial cancer.

The sample holds one count of this clone. Compared with germline, one end of the junction differs, possibly owing to a read error. This chain uses TRBV6-1 with TRBJ1-2, with a tentative D call TRBD1 (5 bases). Germline V lookup: CDR1 MNHNS, CDR2 SASEGT. This CDR3 spans 15 amino acids. CDR3 bases: TGTGCCAGCCGTGACAGCCGGGGGTTTGAGTATGGCTACACCTTC. Translated: CASRDSRGFEYGYTF.

V usage is TRBV5-5 and J usage is TRBJ2-7; TRBD1 matches 8 bases. V lost 1 base, J lost 3 bases, and 6 bases stayed unmatched. CDR1 and CDR2 (germline): SGHKS, YYEKEE (reference sequence). This CDR3 spans 15 amino acids. CDR3 sequence: CASSLRLGQVYEQYF. The CDR3 DNA sequence: TGTGCCAGCAGCTTGAGGTTGGGACAGGTCTACGAGCAGTACTTC.

This clone was counted a single time. The chain carries TRBV7-2 and TRBJ2-4, with 7 bases matching TRBD2. Germline V gene data show CDR1 as SGHTA and CDR2 as FQGNSA. The CDR3 runs to 16 residues. V was clipped by 5 bases and J by 0 bases; unmatched bases: 7. The CDR3 spells CASSVRGGTAKNIQYF. CDR3 sequence (DNA): TGTGCCAGCAGCGTTAGGGGAGGGACAGCCAAAAACATTCAGTACTTC.

The V and J genes are TRBV4-1 and TRBJ2-7; 13 nucleotides agree with TRBD2. Losses at the gene ends were 4 bases for V and 2 bases for J; bases not matched to a gene: 2. Germline V gene data show CDR1 as MGHRA and CDR2 as YSYEKL. This CDR3 has 15 amino acids. CDR3 bases: TGCGCCAGCAGCCGGACTAGCGGGGGAGCCTACGAGCAGTACTTC. This encodes CASSRTSGGAYEQYF.

CDR3 nucleotides: TGTGCCAGCAGCCCCGGGACAGGGGGACCTGGGGCCAACGTCCTGACTTTC. Amino acids: CASSPGTGGPGANVLTF. The J gene is TRBJ2-6, the V gene TRBV7-2; 11 bases are a match to TRBD1. Trimming removed 5 bases from V and 2 bases from J; junction bases left unmatched: 5. The CDR3 has 17 amino acids. Germline loops: CDR1 SGHTA, CDR2 FQGNSA.

The gene calls are TRBV7-2 and TRBJ2-7; TRBD1 matches 8 bases. V was pared by 0 bases and J by 2 bases, with 3 bases of the junction left unmatched. The CDR3 covers 15 residues. CDR1 SGHTA and CDR2 FQGNSA come from the germline V gene. The CDR3 nucleotides are TGTGCCAGCAGCTTAGCTCGGACAGGGCCCTACGAGCAGTACTTC. It encodes CASSLARTGPYEQYF.

A single count supports this clone. The CDR3 DNA reads TGTGCCACCAGTGCGGGGAGCGGGAGGGCCTATGAGCAGTTCTTC. It codes for CATSAGSGRAYEQFF. V gene TRBV15 combines with J gene TRBJ2-1; 10 bases are shared with TRBD2. Per germline, CDR1 LNHNV and CDR2 YYDKDF (reference sequence). The length of the CDR3 is 15 residues. J was trimmed by 8 bases and V by 6 bases; bases with no gene match: 10.

The sample holds one count of this clone. V and J are TRBV5-1 and TRBJ2-1; 7 positions match TRBD2. The CDR3 length is 13 residues. Germline CDR1 is SGHRS and CDR2 is YFSETQ. The V segment lost 5 bases and the J segment 6 bases; nucleotides outside the gene matches: 5. The CDR3 is CASRPGTINEQFF. CDR3 bases: TGCGCCAGCAGACCCGGGACTATCAATGAGCAGTTCTTC.

This clone has only one observation. The chain links TRBV5-4 to TRBJ2-7; D might be TRBD1 (5 bases). The CDR3 extends over 13 amino acids. Trimming cost V 0 bases and J 5 bases, with 9 bases left between them. Germline V gene sequence: CDR1 SGHNT, CDR2 YYREEE (reference sequence). The CDR3 region is CASSLGGLDEQYF. The CDR3 bases are TGTGCCAGCAGCTTGGGGGGCCTCGACGAGCAGTACTTC.

The V gene is TRBV4-2, the J gene TRBJ1-1; D may be TRBD1 (5 bases). Trimming left V 5 bases short and J 1 base short, with 17 bases between. This CDR3 contains 16 residues. From germline, CDR1 is LGHNA and CDR2 YNFKEQ. The CDR3 loop reads CASSFRTGSSNTEAFF. The CDR3 bases are TGTGCCAGCAGCTTTAGAACAGGTTCGTCGAACACTGAAGCTTTCTTT.

The rearrangement joins TRBV19 to TRBJ1-5; 8 positions match TRBD1. The germline V gene has CDR1 LNHDA and CDR2 SQIVND (reference sequence). The junction had 5 bases not matched to a gene; V was cut back by 1 base and J by 3 bases. This CDR3 region has 16 residues. The CDR3 nucleotides read TGTGCCAGTAGTATAGGCAGGGGGCGCGACAATCAGCCCCAGCATTTT. Protein sequence: CASSIGRGRDNQPQHF.

The V and J genes are TRBV14 and TRBJ2-2; D not resolved. Germline lookup yields CDR1 SGHDN and CDR2 FVKESK. Trimming left V 1 base short and J 0 bases short, with 6 bases between. The CDR3 length is 15 residues. DNA for the CDR3: TGTGCCAGCAGCCAAGGAACAACGAACACCGGGGAGCTGTTTTTT. It specifies CASSQGTTNTGELFF.

The chain recombines TRBV7-6 with TRBJ1-5; D uncertain. The germline gives CDR1 SGHVS, CDR2 FNYEAQ. The CDR3 is made up of 13 amino acids. Between the trimmed V and J ends, which lost 5 bases and 4 bases, there was a span of 9 bases. The CDR3 bases are TGTGCCAGCAGCGCCACAGAGAATCAGCCCCAGCATTTT. This encodes CASSATENQPQHF.

V gene TRBV7-6 combines with J gene TRBJ1-1; D gene unclear. Germline loops: CDR1 SGHVS, CDR2 FNYEAQ. There are 15 residues in the CDR3. Trimming took 2 bases from V and 1 from J, leaving 11 bases between them. As DNA, the CDR3 is TGTGCCAGCAGCTTATCAGTGGTACGGAACACTGAAGCTTTCTTT. Protein: CASSLSVVRNTEAFF.